This TCR beta chain was observed in a study of cytomegalovirus exposure and HLA in healthy donors. Study details: Approximately 190 million T cells yielded approximately 100 million unique TCR beta sequences, as an earlier analysis found. Most donors, roughly 84% of a few hundred genotyped, fell in the Caucasian-associated ancestry cluster. Whole-study findings and limits: TRBV6-2, TRBV6-3 and other indistinguishable V segments were excluded. Based on reports, TCR beta sequences accurately predicted HLA-A and HLA-B alleles for most subjects.

This CDR3 is 18 amino acids long. With 3 bases removed from V and 2 bases from J, the gap between germline ends came to 22 bases. Germline lookup yields CDR1 SGHNT and CDR2 YENEEA. PCR was performed using 60 Vbeta and 13 Jbeta primers. Generated by immunoSEQ multiplex PCR, the TCRdb table keeps only in-frame clones and is missing some. The sample consists of 95,000 to 100,000 clones, over 60% of them appearing once. This clone was counted a few times. What it recognizes is unknown. V and J are TRBV11-3 and TRBJ2-5; TRBD2 is a possible D gene (5 bases). This sequence originates from a female donor in good health and CMV-seronegative. Sequenced sample: PBMCs. This CDR3 is CASSFGSVRDSSQETQYF. CDR3 DNA sequence: TGTGCCAGCAGCTTTGGAAGTGTCCGGGATAGCAGTCAAGAGACCCAGTACTTC.